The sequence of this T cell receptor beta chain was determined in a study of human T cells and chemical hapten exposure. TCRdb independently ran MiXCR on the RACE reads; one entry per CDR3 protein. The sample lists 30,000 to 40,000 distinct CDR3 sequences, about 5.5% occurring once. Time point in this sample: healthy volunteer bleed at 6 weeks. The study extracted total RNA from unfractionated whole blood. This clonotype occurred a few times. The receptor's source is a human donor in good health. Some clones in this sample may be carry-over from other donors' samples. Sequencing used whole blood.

The CDR3 here is CASSPGPTSNYGYTF. The CDR3 nucleotides read TGTGCCAGCAGCCCGGGACCCACCTCTAACTATGGCTACACCTTC. The rearrangement joins TRBV5-5 to TRBJ1-2, with D possibly being TRBD1 (5 bases). This CDR3 has 15 residues. Trimming removed 4 bases at V and 0 bases at J, with 13 bases between. CDR1 is SGHKS and CDR2 is YYEKEE in the germline V gene (reference sequence).